The clone carrying this T cell receptor beta chain appeared once. This record belongs to a study of blood T cell repertoires in COVID-19. Whole-study context: Acute-phase and convalescent COVID-19 samples originated in the United States, Italy and Spain. Sources were T cells, B-cell-depleted T cells, or PBMCs; the material itself was cDNA or gDNA.

Germline values: CDR1 KGHSH, CDR2 LQKENI. V was shortened by 1 base and J by 5 bases, with 20 bases between the two germline ends. The CDR3 covers 17 residues. Authors' analysis steps: Amplification of reference gene primers provided the estimated nucleated cell counts. Clones were read by immunoSEQ multiplex PCR, and TCRdb kept only the in-frame ones, dropping some. That table is the source of V, J and clone size, and D and trimming were worked out from the DNA. Among roughly 100,000 clones listed, about 70% were seen once. The specimen was peripheral blood. This TCR derives from a human donor with acute or convalescent COVID-19. The donor label of this sample is uncertain. The rearrangement uses TRBV18 and TRBJ1-2, with D unresolved. CDR3 DNA: TGTGCCAGCTCACCACTCATACTCGGTCCCAAGAGGTATGGCTACACCTTC. Amino acids: CASSPLILGPKRYGYTF.